This T cell receptor (beta chain) comes out of a study of cytomegalovirus exposure and HLA in healthy donors. General study points: Despite most TCR sequences being rare, some public TCRs occurred in many donors.

To note about this clone: Its antigen is unknown.

The PCR was carried out with 60 Vbeta primers and 13 Jbeta primers. Assay: immunoSEQ multiplex PCR; the TCRdb copy retains only in-frame clones and omits some. The repertoire holds 150,000 to 250,000 clones, with approximately 80% as singletons. Germline V CDR1 and CDR2: KGHSH, LQKENI. Germline trimming cut 0 bases from V and 0 bases from J; bases unmatched to any gene: 5. This CDR3 has 18 residues. The receptor comes from a boy between 2 and 10 years old in good health and CMV-seronegative. The chain couples TRBV18 to TRBJ1-6; 7 nucleotides match TRBD1. Sequencing was carried out using PBMCs. The CDR3 sequence: CASSPPGQSVSYNSPLHF. In DNA form, the CDR3 reads TGTGCCAGCTCACCACCGGGACAGAGCGTCTCCTATAATTCACCCCTCCACTTT.